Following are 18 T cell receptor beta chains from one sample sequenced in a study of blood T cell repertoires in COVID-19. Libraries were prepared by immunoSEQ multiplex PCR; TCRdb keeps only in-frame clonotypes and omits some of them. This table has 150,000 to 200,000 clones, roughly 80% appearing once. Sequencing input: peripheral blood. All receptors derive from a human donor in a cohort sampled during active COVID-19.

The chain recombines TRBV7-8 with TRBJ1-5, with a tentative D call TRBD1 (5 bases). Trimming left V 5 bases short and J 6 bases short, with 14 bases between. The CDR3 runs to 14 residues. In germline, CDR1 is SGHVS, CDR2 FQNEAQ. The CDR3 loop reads CASSTRGGGQPQHF. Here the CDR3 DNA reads TGTGCCAGCAGCACTAGGGGAGGCGGTCAGCCCCAGCATTTT. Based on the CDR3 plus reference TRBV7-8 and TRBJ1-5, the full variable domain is GAGVSQSPRYKVAKRGQDVALRCDPISGHVSLFWYQQALGQGPEFLTYFQNEAQLDKSGLPSDRFFAERPEGSVSTLKIQRTQQEDSAVYLCASSTRGGGQPQHFGDGTRLSIL.

The CDR3 is CASRGGGRPYNEQFF. DNA of the CDR3: TGTGCCAGCAGAGGCGGCGGGAGGCCCTACAATGAGCAGTTCTTC. V gene TRBV5-4 combines with J gene TRBJ2-1, with TRBD2 identical over 8 bases. Germline CDR1 reads SGHNT; CDR2 reads YYREEE (reference sequence). With V trimmed by 5 bases and J by 2 bases, 6 bases remained unmatched. The CDR3 is 15 amino acids.

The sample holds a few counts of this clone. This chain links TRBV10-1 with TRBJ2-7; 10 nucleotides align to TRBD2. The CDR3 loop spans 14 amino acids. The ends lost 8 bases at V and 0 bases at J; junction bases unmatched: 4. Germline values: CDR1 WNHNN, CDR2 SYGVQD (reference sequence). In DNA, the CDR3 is TGCGCCAGCGGGGCTAGCGGGGGCTCCTACGAGCAGTACTTC. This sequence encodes CASGASGGSYEQYF.

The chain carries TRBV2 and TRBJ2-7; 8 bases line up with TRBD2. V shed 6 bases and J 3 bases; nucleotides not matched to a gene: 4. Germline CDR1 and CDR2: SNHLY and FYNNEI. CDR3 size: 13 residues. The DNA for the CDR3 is TGTGCCAGCAGGCGGGGGGCGGGCTACGAGCAGTACTTC. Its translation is CASRRGAGYEQYF.

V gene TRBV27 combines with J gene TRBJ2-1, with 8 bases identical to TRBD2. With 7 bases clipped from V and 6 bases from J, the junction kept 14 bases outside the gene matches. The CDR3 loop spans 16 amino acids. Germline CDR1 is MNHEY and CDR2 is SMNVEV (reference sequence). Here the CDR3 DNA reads TGTGCCAGCACCTCCATGGCTAGCGGGCCCCTCAATGAGCAGTTCTTC. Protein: CASTSMASGPLNEQFF.

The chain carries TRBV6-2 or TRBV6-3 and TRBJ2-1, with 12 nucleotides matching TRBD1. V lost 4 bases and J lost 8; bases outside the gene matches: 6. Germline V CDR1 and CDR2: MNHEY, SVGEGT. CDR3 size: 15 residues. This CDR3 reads CASSSYGTGGDEQFF. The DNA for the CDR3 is TGTGCCAGCAGTTCTTACGGGACAGGGGGCGATGAGCAGTTCTTC.

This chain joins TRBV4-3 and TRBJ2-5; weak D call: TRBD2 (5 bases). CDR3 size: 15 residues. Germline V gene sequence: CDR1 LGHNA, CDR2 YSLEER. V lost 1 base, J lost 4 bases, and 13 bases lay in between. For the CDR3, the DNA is TGCGCCAGCAGCCAAGGTTGGGCTAGCACAGAGACCCAGTACTTC. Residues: CASSQGWASTETQYF.

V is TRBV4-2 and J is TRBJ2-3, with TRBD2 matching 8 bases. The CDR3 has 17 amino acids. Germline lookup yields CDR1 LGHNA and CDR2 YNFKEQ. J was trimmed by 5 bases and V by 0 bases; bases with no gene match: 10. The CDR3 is CASSQDGAGGGGDTQYF. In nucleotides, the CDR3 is TGTGCCAGCAGCCAAGATGGGGCGGGAGGAGGTGGAGATACGCAGTATTTT.

CDR3 nucleotide sequence: TGTGCCAGCAGTCCGCAGGGGCGGGCTAGCTCCTACGAGCAGTACTTC. It encodes CASSPQGRASSYEQYF. The J gene is TRBJ2-7, the V gene TRBV27; perhaps TRBD1 as D (6 bases). Trimming removed 5 bases from V and 0 bases from J, with 17 bases in between. The length of the CDR3 is 16 residues. The germline CDR1 and CDR2 sequences are MNHEY and SMNVEV (reference sequence).

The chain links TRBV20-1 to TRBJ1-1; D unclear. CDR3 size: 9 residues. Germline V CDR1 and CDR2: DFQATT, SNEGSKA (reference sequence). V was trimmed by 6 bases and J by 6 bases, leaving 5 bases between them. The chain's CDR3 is CSARSEAFF. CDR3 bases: TGCAGTGCACGGTCTGAAGCTTTCTTT.

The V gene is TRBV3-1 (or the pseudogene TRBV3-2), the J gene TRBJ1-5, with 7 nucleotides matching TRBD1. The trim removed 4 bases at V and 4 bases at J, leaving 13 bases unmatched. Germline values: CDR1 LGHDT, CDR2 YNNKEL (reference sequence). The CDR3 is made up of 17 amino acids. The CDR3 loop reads CASSPRDRSNINQPQHF. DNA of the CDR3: TGTGCCAGCAGCCCCCGGGACAGATCTAATATAAATCAGCCCCAGCATTTT.

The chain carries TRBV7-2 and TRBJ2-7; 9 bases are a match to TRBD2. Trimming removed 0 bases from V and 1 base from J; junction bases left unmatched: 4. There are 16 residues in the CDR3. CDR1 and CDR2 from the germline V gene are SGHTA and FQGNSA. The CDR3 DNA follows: TGTGCCAGCAGCTTAGCGAGTCTAGCGGGGTCCTACGAGCAGTACTTC. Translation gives CASSLASLAGSYEQYF.

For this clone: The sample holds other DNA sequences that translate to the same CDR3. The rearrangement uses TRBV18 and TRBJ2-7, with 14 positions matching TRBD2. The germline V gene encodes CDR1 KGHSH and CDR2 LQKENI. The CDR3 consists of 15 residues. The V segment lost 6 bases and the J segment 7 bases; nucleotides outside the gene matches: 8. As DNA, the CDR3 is TGTGCCAGCTCTCCGGGACTAGCGGGAGTAGGTGAGCAGTACTTC. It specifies CASSPGLAGVGEQYF.

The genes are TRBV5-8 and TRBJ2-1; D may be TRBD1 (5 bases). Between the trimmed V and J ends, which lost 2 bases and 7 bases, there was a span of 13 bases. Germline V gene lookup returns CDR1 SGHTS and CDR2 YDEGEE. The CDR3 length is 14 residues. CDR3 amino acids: CASSFESGRNEQFF. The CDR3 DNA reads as TGTGCCAGCAGCTTTGAGTCAGGGCGGAATGAGCAGTTCTTC.

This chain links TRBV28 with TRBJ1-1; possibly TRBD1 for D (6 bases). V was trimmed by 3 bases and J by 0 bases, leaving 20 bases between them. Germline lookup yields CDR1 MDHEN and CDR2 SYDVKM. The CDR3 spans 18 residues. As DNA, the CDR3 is TGTGCCAGCAGTTTTAACCGAATCCAGGACAGTCTGAACACTGAAGCTTTCTTT. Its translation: CASSFNRIQDSLNTEAFF.

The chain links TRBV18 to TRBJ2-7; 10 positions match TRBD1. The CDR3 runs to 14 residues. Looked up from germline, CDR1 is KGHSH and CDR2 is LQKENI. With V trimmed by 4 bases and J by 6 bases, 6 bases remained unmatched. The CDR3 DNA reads TGTGCCAGCTCACGAGCCGGGACAGGGGCCGAGCAGTACTTC. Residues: CASSRAGTGAEQYF.

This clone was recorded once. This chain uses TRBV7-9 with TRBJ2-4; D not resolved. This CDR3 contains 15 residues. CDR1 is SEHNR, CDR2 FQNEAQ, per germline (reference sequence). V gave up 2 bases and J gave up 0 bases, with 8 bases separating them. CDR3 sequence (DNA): TGTGCCAGCAGCTTATCCGTTTTAGCCAAAAACATTCAGTACTTC. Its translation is CASSLSVLAKNIQYF.

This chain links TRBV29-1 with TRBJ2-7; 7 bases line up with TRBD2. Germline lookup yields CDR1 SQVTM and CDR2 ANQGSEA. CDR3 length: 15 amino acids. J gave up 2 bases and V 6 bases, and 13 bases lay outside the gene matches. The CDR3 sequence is CSVSPAGLLPYEQYF. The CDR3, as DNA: TGCAGCGTGAGTCCAGCGGGACTACTACCCTACGAGCAGTACTTC.